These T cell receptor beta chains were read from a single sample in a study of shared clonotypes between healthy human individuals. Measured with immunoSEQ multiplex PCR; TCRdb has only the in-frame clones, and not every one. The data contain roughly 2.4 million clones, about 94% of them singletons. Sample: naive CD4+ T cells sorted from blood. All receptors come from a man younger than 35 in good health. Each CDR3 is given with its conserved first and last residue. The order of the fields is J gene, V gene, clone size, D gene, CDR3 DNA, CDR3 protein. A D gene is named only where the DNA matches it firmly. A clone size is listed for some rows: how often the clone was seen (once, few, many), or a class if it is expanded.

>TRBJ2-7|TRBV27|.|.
TGTGCCAGCAGTTTTGGGCTTAGCTCCTACGAGCAGTACTTC
CASSFGLSSYEQYF
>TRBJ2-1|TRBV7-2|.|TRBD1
TGTGCCAGCAGCCAAGACAGGGGATCCTACAATGAGCAGTTCTTC
CASSQDRGSYNEQFF
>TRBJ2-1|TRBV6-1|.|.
TGTGCCAGCAGTGACGGCCTGTCGTGCTTCTTC
CASSDGLSCFF
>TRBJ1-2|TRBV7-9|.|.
TGTGCCAGCAGCTTCGACATAGTGGGGCCTGGCTACACCTTC
CASSFDIVGPGYTF
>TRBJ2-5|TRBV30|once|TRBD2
TGTGCCTGGGAAGCGGGGTTTGAGGAGACCCAGTACTTC
CAWEAGFEETQYF
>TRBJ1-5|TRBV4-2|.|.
TGTGCCAGCAGCCAAGAGGGCGGGGAGGGTCGTTCCCAGCATTTT
CASSQEGGEGRSQHF
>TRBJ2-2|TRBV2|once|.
TGTGCCAGCAGTGCTTACAGCGCGAACACCGGGGAGCTGTTTTTT
CASSAYSANTGELFF
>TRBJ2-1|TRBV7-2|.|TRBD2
TGTGCCAGCAGCTTAGCGGGAGGGAAATACAATGAGCAGTTCTTC
CASSLAGGKYNEQFF
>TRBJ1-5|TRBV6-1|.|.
TGTGCCAGCAGTGAAGCGGCCAGAGTGGGCAGTGCTTATCAGCCCCAGCATTTT
CASSEAARVGSAYQPQHF
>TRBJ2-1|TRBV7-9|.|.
TGTGCCAGCACCCGACGGGGTTTGAACAATGAGCAGTTCTTC
CASTRRGLNNEQFF